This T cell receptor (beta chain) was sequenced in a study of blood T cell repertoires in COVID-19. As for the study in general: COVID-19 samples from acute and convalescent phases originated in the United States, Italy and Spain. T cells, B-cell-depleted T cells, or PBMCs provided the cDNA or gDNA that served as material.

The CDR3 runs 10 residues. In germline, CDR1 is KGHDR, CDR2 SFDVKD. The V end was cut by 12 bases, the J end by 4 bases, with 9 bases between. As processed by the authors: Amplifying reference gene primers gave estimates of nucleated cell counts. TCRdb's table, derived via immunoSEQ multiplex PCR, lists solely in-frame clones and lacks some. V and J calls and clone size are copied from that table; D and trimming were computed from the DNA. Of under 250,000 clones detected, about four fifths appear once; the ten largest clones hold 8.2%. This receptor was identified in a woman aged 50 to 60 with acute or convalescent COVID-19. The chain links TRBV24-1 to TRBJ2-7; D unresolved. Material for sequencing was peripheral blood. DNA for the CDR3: TGTGCCCCCTCCGGGTACGAGCAGTACTTC. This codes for CAPSGYEQYF.